The 27 T cell receptor beta chains listed next were all sequenced from one sample in a study of identical twins. TCRdb reanalysed the 5' RACE reads using MiXCR and keeps one entry per CDR3 protein. The sample has 700,000 or so distinct CDR3 sequences, around 8.3% seen once. The same specimen was also included in a second study, on yellow fever vaccine responses in identical twins.

Sequencing was done on a sample of PBMCs. These TCRs come from a woman between 18 and 29 years old in good health.

This clonotype was seen many times. The genes are TRBV4-2 and TRBJ2-1; D is uncertain. Trimming left V 7 bases short and J 7 bases short, with 8 bases between. The germline V gene encodes CDR1 LGHNA and CDR2 YNFKEQ. This CDR3 contains 11 residues. CDR3 nucleotides: TGTGCCAGCAAGGATATTAATGAGCAGTTCTTC. Translating it yields CASKDINEQFF.

This chain connects TRBV12-3 or TRBV12-4 to TRBJ2-3, with TRBD2 matching over 10 bases. Unmatched junction bases numbered 3, after V lost 5 bases and J lost 1 base. The CDR3 totals 15 residues. The CDR3 loop is CASSRAGGGTDTQYF. DNA for the CDR3: TGTGCCAGCAGTCGAGCGGGAGGGGGCACAGATACGCAGTATTTT.

The table lists this clonotype with many counts. The chain carries TRBV12-3 or TRBV12-4 and TRBJ2-1, with 11 bases lining up with TRBD2. The CDR3 extends over 13 amino acids. After removal of 5 bases from V and 9 bases from J, the junction contained 3 bases not matched to a gene. The CDR3 region is CASSHSGGGEQFF. As DNA, the CDR3 is TGTGCCAGCAGTCATAGCGGGGGGGGTGAGCAGTTCTTC.

The chain links TRBV6-1 to TRBJ2-7; no reliable D call. V dropped 7 bases and J dropped 4 bases, with 8 bases sitting between them. CDR3 length: 11 residues. Germline assignment: CDR1 MNHNS and CDR2 SASEGT. The CDR3 DNA is TGTGCCAGCAAGGATCGGTACGAGCAGTACTTC. Its translation is CASKDRYEQYF.

In its sample, this clonotype was seen a few times. The chain joins TRBV7-9 to TRBJ2-1; D is unresolved. From germline, CDR1 is SEHNR and CDR2 FQNEAQ (reference sequence). The CDR3 covers 14 residues. V lost 5 bases, J lost 0 bases, and 8 bases lay in between. This CDR3 is CASSQGTSYNEQFF. In nucleotides, the CDR3 is TGTGCCAGCAGCCAAGGCACCTCCTACAATGAGCAGTTCTTC.

The chain is built from TRBV7-9 and TRBJ2-3; the D call may be TRBD1 or TRBD2 (6 bases each). Germline V gene lookup returns CDR1 SEHNR and CDR2 FQNEAQ (reference sequence). Trimming left V 0 bases short and J 2 bases short, with 12 bases between. This CDR3 comprises 16 residues. The CDR3 is CASSLARGGITDTQYF. The CDR3, as DNA: TGTGCCAGCAGCTTAGCCCGAGGGGGGATCACAGATACGCAGTATTTT.

This chain connects TRBV15 to TRBJ1-1, with D uncertain. The CDR3 has 13 residues. Trimming left V 7 bases short and J 4 bases short, with 13 bases between. The germline CDR1 and CDR2 sequences are LNHNV and YYDKDF (reference sequence). Written as DNA, the CDR3 is TGTGCCACCAAAATTGATCGTCGCACTGAAGCTTTCTTT. Protein: CATKIDRRTEAFF.

The rearrangement links TRBV4-2 to TRBJ2-5, with D tentatively TRBD1 or TRBD2 (6 bases each). V was shortened by 0 bases and J by 5 bases, with 25 bases between the two germline ends. CDR1 is LGHNA, CDR2 YNFKEQ, per germline. This CDR3 comprises 19 residues. The CDR3 DNA is TGTGCCAGCAGCCAAGATCATAGCGGCGGGAAGGGGGGTGTGGAGACCCAGTACTTC. Translated, it gives CASSQDHSGGKGGVETQYF.

This clonotype was recorded a few times. Germline and junction disagree at one end, which may indicate a read error. J is TRBJ2-3 and V is TRBV7-7, with 8 positions matching TRBD1. CDR3 length equals 14 residues. Germline V lookup: CDR1 SSHAT, CDR2 FNYEAQ (reference sequence). CDR3 DNA: TGTGCTAGCAGCGAGGACAGGGGCACAGATACGCAGTATTTT. The encoded protein is CASSEDRGTDTQYF. The variable domain in full, completed from reference TRBV7-7 and TRBJ2-3, reads GAGVSQSPRYKVTKRGQDVTLRCDPISSHATLYWYQQALGQGPEFLTYFNYEAQPDKSGLPSDRFSAERPEGSISTLTIQRTEQRDSAMYRCASSEDRGTDTQYFGPGTRLTVL.

Points on this clonotype: A much larger clone sits a single nucleotide away, making a read error possible. J is TRBJ2-2 and V is TRBV12-3 or TRBV12-4; TRBD2 agrees at 10 bases. The CDR3 contains 14 residues. The CDR3 DNA is TGTACCAGCAGCTTAGCGGGGGGCCCCGGGGAGCTGTTTTTT. Its protein product is CTSSLAGGPGELFF.

This clonotype was detected ten times or more. The V call is TRBV6-5, the J call TRBJ2-7; no definite D call. V lost 2 bases to trimming and J lost 4 bases, with 15 bases between them. CDR1 is MNHEY and CDR2 is SVGAGI in the germline V gene. CDR3 length equals 15 residues. CDR3 nucleotides: TGTGCCAGCAGTTACGGTTCCGGCATAGAGTACGAGCAGTACTTC. As protein: CASSYGSGIEYEQYF.

This clonotype turned up a few times. CDR3 in amino acids: CASSTELTPYGEQYF. CDR3 nucleotide sequence: TGTGCCAGCAGCACCGAACTCACCCCCTACGGGGAGCAGTACTTC. V usage is TRBV7-2 and J usage is TRBJ2-7, with unresolved D. The V gene's germline CDR1 is SGHTA and CDR2 FQGNSA. V was shortened by 5 bases and J by 7 bases, with 21 bases between the two germline ends. There are 15 residues in the CDR3.

This clonotype was seen at least ten times. The chain uses TRBV10-1 and TRBJ2-1; 9 positions agree with TRBD2. This CDR3 is built from 14 residues. V lost 0 bases to trimming and J lost 8 bases; unmatched junction nucleotides: 2. Per the germline V gene, CDR1 is WNHNN and CDR2 is SYGVQD (reference sequence). CDR3 sequence reads: CASSESSGRDEQFF. The CDR3 DNA follows: TGCGCCAGCAGTGAGTCTAGCGGGAGAGATGAGCAGTTCTTC.

In its sample, this clonotype was seen many times. V gene TRBV7-9 combines with J gene TRBJ1-6, with TRBD1 as a possible D gene (6 bases). The CDR3 runs to 12 residues. Germline V gene lookup returns CDR1 SEHNR and CDR2 FQNEAQ (reference sequence). The V end lost 5 bases, the J end lost 16 bases, and 15 bases lay between the germline ends. The CDR3 region is CASSRGTGQLHF. CDR3 in DNA: TGTGCCAGCAGCCGCGGAACAGGGCAACTCCACTTT.

This clonotype was detected ten times or more. CDR3 loop: CASRPRTANTDTQYF. CDR3 sequence (DNA): TGCGCCAGCAGACCTAGGACAGCTAACACAGATACGCAGTATTTT. This chain connects TRBV5-1 to TRBJ2-3, with a weak D call TRBD1 (6 bases). Germline values: CDR1 SGHRS, CDR2 YFSETQ. This CDR3 contains 15 residues. The V and J ends lost 5 bases and 2 bases respectively, with 15 bases between them.

This clonotype was seen ten or more times. The genes are TRBV3-1 and TRBJ2-5; a possible D gene is TRBD1 (6 bases). V was cut by 1 base and J by 7 bases, with 13 bases left in between. The CDR3 totals 14 residues. Germline V lookup: CDR1 LGHDT, CDR2 YNNKEL (reference sequence). CDR3 in DNA: TGTGCCAGCAGCCAAGGGCTACAGGGTGTGACCCAGTACTTC. It translates to CASSQGLQGVTQYF.

This clonotype was counted only a few times. The V gene is TRBV29-1, the J gene TRBJ2-3; 7 bases align to TRBD1. CDR3 length: 15 residues. J was trimmed by 2 bases and V by 6 bases; bases with no gene match: 11. The germline gives CDR1 SQVTM, CDR2 ANQGSEA. In DNA, the CDR3 is TGCAGCGTCGGTAAACCGGGACAGAACACAGATACGCAGTATTTT. It is translated as CSVGKPGQNTDTQYF.

In this sample, this clonotype turned up many times. The chain is built from TRBV6-1 and TRBJ2-7; 10 bases are a match to TRBD2. V lost 5 bases to trimming and J lost 4 bases; unmatched junction nucleotides: 5. CDR3 size: 14 residues. Germline CDR1 is MNHNS and CDR2 is SASEGT. The CDR3 loop is CASSPLAGTYEQYF. The CDR3, as DNA: TGTGCCAGCAGTCCACTAGCGGGGACTTACGAGCAGTACTTC.

The chain links TRBV4-3 to TRBJ2-7; D possibly corresponds to TRBD2 (5 bases). Germline CDR1 is LGHNA and CDR2 is YSLEER. This CDR3 region has 16 residues. The V and J ends lost 0 bases and 5 bases respectively, with 17 bases between them. The CDR3 loop reads CASSQEAVGLVDEQYF. The CDR3 DNA reads as TGCGCCAGCAGCCAAGAAGCGGTAGGCCTGGTGGACGAGCAGTACTTC.

CDR3 sequence reads: CASSQVVGSTLHF. CDR3 sequence (DNA): TGTGCCAGCAGCCAAGTGGTAGGCAGCACCCTCCACTTT. V gene TRBV3-1 combines with J gene TRBJ1-6; no firm D call. The CDR3 runs to 13 residues. The germline gives CDR1 LGHDT, CDR2 YNNKEL (reference sequence). V gave up 1 base and J gave up 14 bases, with 12 bases separating them.

This clonotype has a count of ten or more. The genes are TRBV6-1 and TRBJ1-4, with D possibly being TRBD1 (5 bases). The CDR3 runs to 14 residues. With 6 bases removed from V and 8 bases from J, the gap between germline ends came to 16 bases. CDR1 MNHNS and CDR2 SASEGT come from the germline V gene. This CDR3 is CASRKGPPEEKLFF. CDR3 coding DNA: TGTGCCAGCAGGAAGGGGCCCCCAGAAGAAAAACTGTTTTTT.

This clonotype was detected only a few times. The chain has TRBV5-6 and TRBJ1-6, with 7 bases lining up with TRBD1. This CDR3 has 15 amino acids. The J segment lost 8 bases and the V segment lost 0 bases, leaving 5 bases of the junction unmatched. Germline V gives CDR1 SGHDT, CDR2 YYEEEE. The CDR3 sequence: CASSLGRGQHSPLHF. CDR3 DNA: TGTGCCAGCAGCTTGGGTAGGGGACAGCATTCACCCCTCCACTTT.

This clonotype came up a few times. The rearrangement uses TRBV27 and TRBJ1-1; D perhaps matches TRBD1 (5 bases). The germline V and J ends were trimmed by 5 bases and 3 bases, with 10 bases remaining between them. The length of the CDR3 is 13 residues. Germline V gene sequence: CDR1 MNHEY, CDR2 SMNVEV (reference sequence). CDR3: CASSNWGDTEAFF. The CDR3 DNA follows: TGTGCCAGCAGTAATTGGGGGGACACTGAAGCTTTCTTT.

In its sample, this clonotype was seen many times. J is TRBJ2-7 and V is TRBV4-3, with 8 positions matching TRBD2. The J segment lost 3 bases and the V segment lost 1 base, leaving 8 bases of the junction unmatched. Germline V gene sequence: CDR1 LGHNA, CDR2 YSLEER. The CDR3 sequence is 16 residues long. The CDR3 DNA is TGCGCCAGCAGCCAAGCGATAGGGACTAGGCTCTACGAGCAGTACTTC. This sequence encodes CASSQAIGTRLYEQYF.

This rearrangement joins TRBV5-1 to TRBJ2-7, with 9 bases fitting TRBD2. The germline gives CDR1 SGHRS, CDR2 YFSETQ. The trim removed 0 bases at V and 2 bases at J, leaving 6 bases unmatched. This CDR3 contains 16 residues. As DNA, the CDR3 is TGCGCCAGCAGCTTGGCCCCGGCGGGAGGGCCCTACGAGCAGTACTTC. Encoded protein: CASSLAPAGGPYEQYF.

The chain uses TRBV6-4 and TRBJ2-4, with a weak D call TRBD1 (6 bases). This CDR3 comprises 14 residues. The germline V and J ends were trimmed by 8 bases and 2 bases, with 13 bases remaining between them. Per germline, CDR1 MRHNA and CDR2 SNTAGT. CDR3 sequence reads: CASPVGAPKNIQYF. For the CDR3, the DNA is TGTGCCAGCCCCGTGGGGGCCCCCAAAAACATTCAGTACTTC.

The chain is built from TRBV6-5 and TRBJ2-3; 7 bases are a match to TRBD2. V dropped 5 bases and J dropped 3; count of bases not matched to a gene: 17. The CDR3 is 18 residues long. From germline, CDR1 is MNHEY and CDR2 SVGAGI. CDR3 sequence: CASSNRDYSPLRTDTQYF. The CDR3 DNA sequence: TGTGCCAGCAGTAACCGGGACTATAGTCCCCTCCGAACAGATACGCAGTATTTT.